This TCR beta chain emerged from a study of beta chain features in type 1 diabetes (dated by TCRdb to between 2017 and 2018). Looking at the study overall: Patients and healthy donors did not differ in mean age, gender distribution, total cell number or subset yield. Across all samples, around 99 million sorted cells were examined, and cell number per subset correlated strongly with RNA yield. In the study, recently diagnosed type 1 diabetes patients and matched healthy donors were compared on the TCRB repertoires of their sorted circulating CD4+ T cell subsets. Whereas all 28 donors provided naive and central memory subsets, regulatory and stem cell-like memory subsets were isolated from just 8 patients and about 8 healthy donors.

The CDR3 goes from the cysteine to the phenylalanine over 15 residues. Only the CDR3 DNA stays, 45 bases, in frame from base 1. Compared with germline, V lacks 0 bases and J lacks 8 bases; bases without a gene match: 4. Taken from the germline V gene (reference sequence), the CDR1 and CDR2 loops are LNHNV and YYDKDF. The entire amount of isolated RNA was reverse transcribed using the High Capacity cDNA Reverse Transcription Kit, so the sequenced TCRB transcripts were expressed ones. Stem cell-like memory T cell samples underwent survey-depth immunoSEQ sequencing, averaging roughly 1 million total reads per sample. Sorted cells were lysed in RLT buffer, and RNA was extracted using DNase-treated RNeasy Micro or Mini kits according to cell number. Each cell subset was processed on its own to prevent cross-contamination, while patient and healthy donor samples were processed together. The immunoSEQ multiplex PCR was used to amplify TCRB sequences from cDNA, yielding 87-bp fragments that span the CDR3 region. Amplicons were sequenced on the Illumina HiSeq platform. As for how the authors treated the data: PCR bias was computationally corrected using synthetic template baselines, reads within Hamming distance 2 were collapsed, and singletons that could not be merged were discarded. Reads were aligned against IMGT to assign V, D and J genes, CDR3 length and insertions or deletions at six rearrangement sites. Within each subset, clonotype counts were normalized to sorted cell number, and only after that were true diversity and Gini coefficients computed with the tcR R package. The overlap coefficient, calculated on TCRB nucleotide sequences, was used to measure repertoire sharing. As stored in TCRdb, this immuneACCESS dataset retains in-frame rearrangements with V and J assigned. A fraction of the clones does not appear; measured against another copy, unresolved V genes explain less than half of the discrepancy, and the remainder lacks a known reason. That table supplies the V and J calls and clone size; D and trimming were determined from the DNA. The sample table records 15,000 to 20,000 clones; 45% to 55% of these occur just once. The top ten constitute 0.46% of the sample.

Each donor gave one peripheral blood draw, averaging approximately 0.12 L, which was collected into heparinised tubes. A BD FACSAria II was used to sort naive, central memory, regulatory and stem cell-like memory CD4+ T cells with a panel that included CD45RO, CCR7, CD25, CD127, CD95 and CD27. A purity above 95% was achieved for all sorted populations. PBMCs were isolated right away by Lymphoprep density gradient centrifugation and were stained directly, without culture. So that batch effects would be minimized, each experiment stained and sorted samples in pairs, pairing one healthy donor with one patient. This clone is a singleton in its sample. Its specific antigen is unknown. No clone much larger than this one lies a single base away; base qualities are absent. Findings and caveats that apply to the study as a whole: A moderate but significant shortening of TCRB CDR3 length was observed in type 1 diabetes patients in all four CD4+ subsets. Because cDNA was sequenced instead of genomic DNA, activated cells with high expression could be over-represented, although the groups did not differ in activation or CD3 levels. Naive, central memory and regulatory TCRB repertoires appeared to be more similar among patients than among healthy donors. At VDJ recombination sites, type 1 diabetes patients had fewer insertions and more deleted nucleotides, which implies abnormalities in thymic rearrangement. HLA sub-analyses involved small numbers of individuals, so any influence of HLA type on TCRB rearrangement remained unresolved. Shorter templates might be favored by PCR, yet because patient and control samples were amplified and corrected together, any such skew would affect both groups equally.

The clonotype was recovered from a woman younger than 35 in good health. Recombination connected TRBV15 to TRBJ1-4, and 9 bases in between align with TRBD1. Material: stem cell memory CD4+ T cells from blood. The sample's cell subset or site label, decoded: stem cell-like memory CD4+ T cells. The bases read TGTGCCACCAGCAGAGATTCGGGGACAGGGGAAAAACTGTTTTTT. Its translation reads: CATSRDSGTGEKLFF.